This T cell receptor (beta chain) was sequenced for a study of T cells expressing NK-cell markers (dated by TCRdb to 2020 to 2022). Describing the broader study: TCR beta-chain repertoires were profiled in sorted CD3+CD56+NKG2C+, CD3+CD56+NKG2C- and CD3+CD56-NKG2C+ T-cell subsets from about 8 donors. Among the eight sequenced donors, seven were HCMV-seropositive and one was HCMV-seronegative. Randomly selected healthy volunteers, three men and five women, were used as the eight sequenced donors. The libraries were sequenced on Illumina HiSeq 2000/2500, MiSeq or NextSeq, producing 2 x 150 bp reads.

The sequencer was an Illumina HiSeq 2000. 5'RACE template switching, by which a universal primer site and unique molecular identifiers were added, was used to make TCR beta cDNA libraries. Priming for cDNA synthesis came from the TCR beta constant segment, and two successive PCR amplification steps followed. The original methods were these. MIGEC was used to demultiplex reads and group the reads by UMI, and MiTCR was used to assemble and quantify clonotypes. Only TCR cDNA sequences supported by at least two reads were kept to exclude erroneous sequences. The tcR package was used for downstream repertoire analysis, and clonotypes were matched between fractions using CDR3 nucleotide sequence together with V segment. VDJmatch was used to annotate antigen specificity against VDJdb, with one amino acid substitution in CDR3 permitted. The reads underwent TCRdb reprocessing, giving one record for each CDR3 protein sequence and no DNA. TCRdb's processing, not the authors', yielded these V and J calls. The sample table includes 120,000 to 150,000 distinct CDR3 sequences. Together, the top ten hold approximately 12% of the sample.

A commercial ELISA kit detecting HCMV-specific IgG in serum was used to determine HCMV serostatus. Peripheral blood mononuclear cells were isolated from blood by Ficoll density gradient centrifugation. About this clonotype itself: Its antigen remains undetermined.

The full study reports these points: In about six donors, the dominant CD3+CD56+NKG2C+ clonotypes were found to rank among the top 10 CD8+ clonotypes and to make up 1.0-7.0% of CD8+ T cells. Those dominant clonotypes were again the most abundant among CD3+CD56-NKG2C+ cells in a few donors, at about 25-60.1%. It remained unclear whether the expanded NKG2C-expressing T cell clones were specific for HCMV antigens.

CDR1 and CDR2, looked up from the germline V gene (reference sequence), are LNHNV and YYDKDF. Spanning cysteine to phenylalanine, the CDR3 consists of 15 amino acids. Only the protein is on record. Recombination linked TRBV15 to TRBJ2-5; TCRdb selects TRBD1, and the lack of DNA leaves this call unchecked. The TCR was taken from a young man in good health. Donor details come from another sample of the same person, matched by shared clones. Sequencing was done on a sample of blood T cells: a sorted CD56 or NKG2C T cell subset, CD4+ or CD8+ T cells, or bulk PBMC T cells (not recorded which). The encoded CDR3 is CATSTNDRDSETQYF. With the portions outside the CDR3 filled from the reference TRBV15 and TRBJ2-5 genes, the complete variable region becomes DAMVIQNPRYQVTQFGKPVTLSCSQTLNHNVMYWYQQKSSQAPKLLFHYYDKDFNNEADTPDNFQSRRPNTSFCFLDIRSPGLGDTAMYLCATSTNDRDSETQYFGPGTRLLVL.